This T cell receptor (beta chain) was recovered during a study of T cell changes during pregnancy in multiple sclerosis. The CDR3 consists of 14 residues. V gave up 4 bases and J gave up 3 bases; unmatched junction bases: 4. Germline loops: CDR1 SGHTA, CDR2 FQGNSA. Only in-frame clones appear in the TCRdb table, and some are missing; sequencing was by immunoSEQ multiplex PCR. Found here are about 84,000 clones, about 95% of them singletons; the top ten hold roughly 2.5%. The chain recombines TRBV7-2 with TRBJ2-5; TRBD1 matches at 8 bases. This clonotype originated in a female donor with multiple sclerosis, enrolled in a pregnancy study. The input for sequencing was peripheral blood, taken in the third trimester of pregnancy. The CDR3: CASSSYRGEETQYF. For the CDR3, the DNA is TGTGCCAGCAGCTCGTACAGGGGGGAAGAGACCCAGTACTTC.